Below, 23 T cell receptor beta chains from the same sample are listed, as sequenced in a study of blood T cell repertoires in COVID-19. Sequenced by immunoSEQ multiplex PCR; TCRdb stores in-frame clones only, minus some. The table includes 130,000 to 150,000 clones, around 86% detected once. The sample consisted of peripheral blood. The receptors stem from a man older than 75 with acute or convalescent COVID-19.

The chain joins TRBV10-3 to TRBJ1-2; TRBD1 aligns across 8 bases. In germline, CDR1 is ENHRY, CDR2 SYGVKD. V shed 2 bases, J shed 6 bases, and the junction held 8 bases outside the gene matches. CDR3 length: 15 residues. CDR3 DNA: TGTGCCATCAGTGAGAAGCAGGGGGCGAGCGATGGCTACACCTTC. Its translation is CAISEKQGASDGYTF.

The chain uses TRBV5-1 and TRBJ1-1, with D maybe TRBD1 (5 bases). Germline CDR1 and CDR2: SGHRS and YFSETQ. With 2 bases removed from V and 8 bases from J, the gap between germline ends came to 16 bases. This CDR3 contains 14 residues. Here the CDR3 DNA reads TGCGCCAGCAGCTTCTACGGGGGTCCTTCCGAAGCTTTCTTT. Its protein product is CASSFYGGPSEAFF.

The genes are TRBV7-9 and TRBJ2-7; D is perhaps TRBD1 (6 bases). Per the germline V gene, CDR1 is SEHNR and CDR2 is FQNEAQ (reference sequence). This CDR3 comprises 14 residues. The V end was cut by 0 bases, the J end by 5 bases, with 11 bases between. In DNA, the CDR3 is TGTGCCAGCAGCTTAGCGGGGACATCTAACGAGCAGTACTTC. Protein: CASSLAGTSNEQYF.

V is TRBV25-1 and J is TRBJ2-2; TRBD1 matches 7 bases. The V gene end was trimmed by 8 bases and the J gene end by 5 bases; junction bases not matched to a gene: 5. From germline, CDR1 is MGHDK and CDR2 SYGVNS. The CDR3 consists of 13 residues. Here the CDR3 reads CASRRQGTGELFF. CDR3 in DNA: TGTGCCAGCCGAAGACAGGGAACCGGGGAGCTGTTTTTT.

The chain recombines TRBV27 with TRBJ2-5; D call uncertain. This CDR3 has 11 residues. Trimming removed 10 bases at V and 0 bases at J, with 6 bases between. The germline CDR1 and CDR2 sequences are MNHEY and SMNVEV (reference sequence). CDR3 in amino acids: CATLYQETQYF. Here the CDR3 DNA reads TGTGCCACCCTGTACCAAGAGACCCAGTACTTC.

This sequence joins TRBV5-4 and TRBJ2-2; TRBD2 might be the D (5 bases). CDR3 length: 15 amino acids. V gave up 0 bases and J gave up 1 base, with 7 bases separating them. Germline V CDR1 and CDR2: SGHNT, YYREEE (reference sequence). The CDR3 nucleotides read TGTGCCAGCAGCTTGGCGGGGAGGAACACCGGGGAGCTGTTTTTT. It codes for CASSLAGRNTGELFF.

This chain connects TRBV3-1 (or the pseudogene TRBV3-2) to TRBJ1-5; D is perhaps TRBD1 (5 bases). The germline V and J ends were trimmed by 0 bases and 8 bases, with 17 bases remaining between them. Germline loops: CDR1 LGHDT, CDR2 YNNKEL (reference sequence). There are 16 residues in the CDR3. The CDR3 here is CASSQDLGGSIEPQHF. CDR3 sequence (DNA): TGTGCCAGCAGCCAAGATCTGGGGGGGAGTATTGAGCCCCAGCATTTT.

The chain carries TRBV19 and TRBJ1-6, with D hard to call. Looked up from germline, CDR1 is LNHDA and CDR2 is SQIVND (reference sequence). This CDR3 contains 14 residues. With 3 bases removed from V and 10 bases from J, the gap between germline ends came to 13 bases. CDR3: CASSIGSLDSPLHF. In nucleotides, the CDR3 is TGTGCCAGTAGTATTGGGAGTCTAGACTCACCCCTCCACTTT.

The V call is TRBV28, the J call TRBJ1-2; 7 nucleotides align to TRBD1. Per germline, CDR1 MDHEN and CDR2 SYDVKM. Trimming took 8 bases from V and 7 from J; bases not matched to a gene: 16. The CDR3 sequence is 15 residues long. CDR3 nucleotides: TGTGCCAGCGCTTTGGGGTACGGGACAGCTCTTGGCTACACCTTC. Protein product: CASALGYGTALGYTF.

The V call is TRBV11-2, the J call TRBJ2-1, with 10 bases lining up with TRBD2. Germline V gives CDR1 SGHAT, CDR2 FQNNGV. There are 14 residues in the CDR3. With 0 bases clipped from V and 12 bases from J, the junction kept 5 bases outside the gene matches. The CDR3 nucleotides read TGTGCCAGCAGCTTAGATGCTAGCGGGAGATGGCAGTTCTTC. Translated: CASSLDASGRWQFF.

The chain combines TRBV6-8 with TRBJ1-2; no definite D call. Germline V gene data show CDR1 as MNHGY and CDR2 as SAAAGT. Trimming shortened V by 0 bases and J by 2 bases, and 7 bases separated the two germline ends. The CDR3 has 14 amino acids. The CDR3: CASSYSPGNYGYTF. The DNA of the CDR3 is TGTGCCAGCAGTTACTCGCCGGGGAACTATGGCTACACCTTC.

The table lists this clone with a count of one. Here the CDR3 reads CASSLGASGSASSYEQYF. CDR3 nucleotides: TGTGCCAGCAGCTTGGGGGCTAGCGGGAGCGCTAGCTCCTACGAGCAGTACTTC. The chain employs TRBV7-8 and TRBJ2-7; 10 bases are shared with TRBD2. From germline, CDR1 is SGHVS and CDR2 FQNEAQ. Germline trimming cut 3 bases from V and 0 bases from J; bases unmatched to any gene: 11. The CDR3 is 18 amino acids.

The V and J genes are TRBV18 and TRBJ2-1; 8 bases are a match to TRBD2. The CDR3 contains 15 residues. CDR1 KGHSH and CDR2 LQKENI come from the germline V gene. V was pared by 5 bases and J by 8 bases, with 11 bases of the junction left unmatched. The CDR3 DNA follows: TGTGCCAGCTCATCTAACGGCGGGGGGCGTTATGAGCAGTTCTTC. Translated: CASSSNGGGRYEQFF.

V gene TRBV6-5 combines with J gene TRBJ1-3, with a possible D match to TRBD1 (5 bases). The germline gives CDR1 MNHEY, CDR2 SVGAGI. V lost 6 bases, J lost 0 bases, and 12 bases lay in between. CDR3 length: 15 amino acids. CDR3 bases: TGTGCCAGCAGGCGGGACCGAAGCTCTGGAAACACCATATATTTT. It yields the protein CASRRDRSSGNTIYF.

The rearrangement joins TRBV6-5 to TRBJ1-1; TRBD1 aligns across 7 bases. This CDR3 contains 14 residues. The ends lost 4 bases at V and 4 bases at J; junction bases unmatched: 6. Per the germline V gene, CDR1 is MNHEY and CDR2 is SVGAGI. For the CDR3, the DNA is TGTGCCAGCAGTTTAGACAGGGTTTCCACTGAAGCTTTCTTT. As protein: CASSLDRVSTEAFF.

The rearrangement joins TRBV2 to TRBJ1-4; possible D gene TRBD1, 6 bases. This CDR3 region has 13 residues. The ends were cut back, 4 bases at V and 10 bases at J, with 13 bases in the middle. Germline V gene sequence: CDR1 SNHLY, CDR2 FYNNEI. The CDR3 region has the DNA TGTGCCAGCAGTGGCGTGAGGGGGGGAAAACTGTTTTTT. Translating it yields CASSGVRGGKLFF.

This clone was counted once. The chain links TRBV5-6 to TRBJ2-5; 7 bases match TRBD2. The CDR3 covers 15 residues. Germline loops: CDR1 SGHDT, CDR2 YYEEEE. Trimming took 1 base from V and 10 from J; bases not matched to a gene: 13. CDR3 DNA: TGTGCCAGCAGCTTGATGGGAGGGGCCTCCCGTGACCAGTACTTC. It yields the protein CASSLMGGASRDQYF.

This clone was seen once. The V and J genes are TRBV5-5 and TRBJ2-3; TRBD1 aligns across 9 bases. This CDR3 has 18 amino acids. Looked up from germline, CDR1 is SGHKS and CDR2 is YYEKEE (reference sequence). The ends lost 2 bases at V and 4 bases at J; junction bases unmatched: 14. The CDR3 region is CASSLAFRGTGMADTQYF. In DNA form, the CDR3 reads TGTGCCAGCAGCTTAGCTTTCAGGGGGACAGGGATGGCAGATACGCAGTATTTT.

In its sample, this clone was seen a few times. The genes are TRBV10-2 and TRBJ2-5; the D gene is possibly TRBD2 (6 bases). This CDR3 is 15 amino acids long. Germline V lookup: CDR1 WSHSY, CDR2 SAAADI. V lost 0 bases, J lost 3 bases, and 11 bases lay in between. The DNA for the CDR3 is TGCGCCAGCAGTGAGTCGCTGGCGGGAAAAGAGACCCAGTACTTC. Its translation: CASSESLAGKETQYF.

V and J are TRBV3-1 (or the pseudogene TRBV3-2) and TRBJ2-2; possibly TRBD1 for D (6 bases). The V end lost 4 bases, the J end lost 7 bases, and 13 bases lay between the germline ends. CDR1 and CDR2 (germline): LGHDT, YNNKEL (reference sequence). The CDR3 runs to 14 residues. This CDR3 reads CASSPRQAGGELFF. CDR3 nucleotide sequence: TGTGCCAGCAGCCCTCGACAGGCGGGCGGGGAGCTGTTTTTT.

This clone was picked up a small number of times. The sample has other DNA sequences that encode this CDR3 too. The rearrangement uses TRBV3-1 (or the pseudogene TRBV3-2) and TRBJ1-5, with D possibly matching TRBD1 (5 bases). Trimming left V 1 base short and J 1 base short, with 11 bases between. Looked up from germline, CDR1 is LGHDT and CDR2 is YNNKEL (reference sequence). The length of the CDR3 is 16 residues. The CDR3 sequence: CASSQGWRGSNQPQHF. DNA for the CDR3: TGTGCCAGCAGCCAAGGGTGGAGGGGAAGCAATCAGCCCCAGCATTTT.

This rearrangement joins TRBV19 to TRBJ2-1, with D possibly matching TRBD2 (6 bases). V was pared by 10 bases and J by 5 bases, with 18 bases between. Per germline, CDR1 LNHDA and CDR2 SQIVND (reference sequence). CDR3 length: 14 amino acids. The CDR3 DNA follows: TGTGCCACTCGTCGCGGACTACAAAACAATGAGCAGTTCTTC. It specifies CATRRGLQNNEQFF.

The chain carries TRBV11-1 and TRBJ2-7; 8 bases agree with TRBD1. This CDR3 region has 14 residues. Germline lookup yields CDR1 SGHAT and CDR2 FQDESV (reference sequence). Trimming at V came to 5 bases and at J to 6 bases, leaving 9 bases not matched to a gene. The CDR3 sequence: CASSPDRGQGEQYF. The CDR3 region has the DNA TGTGCCAGCAGCCCCGACAGGGGTCAGGGCGAGCAGTACTTC.